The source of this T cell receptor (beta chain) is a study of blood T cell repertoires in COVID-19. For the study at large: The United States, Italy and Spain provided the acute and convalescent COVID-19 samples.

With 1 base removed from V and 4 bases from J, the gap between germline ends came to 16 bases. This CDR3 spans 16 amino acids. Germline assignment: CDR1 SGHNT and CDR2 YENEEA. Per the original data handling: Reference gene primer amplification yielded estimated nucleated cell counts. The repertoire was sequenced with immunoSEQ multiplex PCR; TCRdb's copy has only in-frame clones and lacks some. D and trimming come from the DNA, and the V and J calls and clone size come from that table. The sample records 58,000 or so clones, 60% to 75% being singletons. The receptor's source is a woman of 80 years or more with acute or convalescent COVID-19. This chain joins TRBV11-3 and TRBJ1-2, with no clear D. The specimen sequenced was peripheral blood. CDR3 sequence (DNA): TGTGCCAGCAGCTTAGCCAGTCGAATGACTACCTATGGCTACACCTTC. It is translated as CASSLASRMTTYGYTF. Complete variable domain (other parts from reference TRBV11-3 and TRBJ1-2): EAGVVQSPRYKIIEKKQPVAFWCNPISGHNTLYWYLQNLGQGPELLIRYENEEAVDDSQLPKDRFSAERLKGVDSTLKIQPAELGDSAVYLCASSLASRMTTYGYTFGSGTRLTVV.